This T cell receptor (beta chain) was obtained from a study of blood T cells in healthy people across ages. Whole-study results and caveats: It was found that TCR beta diversity correlated strongly with the percentage of naive T cells.

The second PCR ran 7 to 11 cycles with a sample-barcoded 5' primer and J-beta primers. TCRdb ran MiXCR on the 5' RACE reads and lists one entry per CDR3 protein. The sample consists of about 800,000 distinct CDR3 sequences, around 25% of them appearing once. Points on this clonotype: What it binds is unknown.

Trimming at V came to 7 bases and at J to 1 base, leaving 5 bases not matched to a gene. CDR1 is SQVTM and CDR2 is ANQGSEA in the germline V gene. The CDR3 is 13 residues long. These data were also reused for a study on T cells of mothers and their children.

The material sequenced was blood. This receptor was obtained from a boy between 10 and 17 years old in good health. V and J are TRBV29-1 and TRBJ1-1, with 8 bases fitting TRBD1. The CDR3 sequence: CSDKDRENTEAFF. Written as DNA, the CDR3 is TGCAGCGACAAGGACAGGGAGAACACTGAAGCTTTCTTT.